This TCR beta chain was sequenced during a study of cytomegalovirus exposure and HLA in healthy donors. The junction had 5 bases not matched to a gene; V was cut back by 4 bases and J by 7 bases. CDR1 is SGHRS and CDR2 is YFSETQ in the germline V gene. This CDR3 spans 15 amino acids. Primers: 60 Vbeta forward and 13 Jbeta reverse. The repertoire was sequenced with immunoSEQ multiplex PCR; TCRdb's copy has only in-frame clones and lacks some. Among 110,000 to 150,000 clones listed, about 70% were seen once. Sequenced material: PBMCs. The genes are TRBV5-1 and TRBJ1-4; 12 bases are shared with TRBD1. This clonotype originated in a woman between 55 and 75 years old in good health and CMV-seropositive. This chain's CDR3 is CASSKSGQGAEKLFF. Written as DNA, the CDR3 is TGCGCCAGCAGCAAATCGGGACAGGGGGCTGAAAAACTGTTTTTT.